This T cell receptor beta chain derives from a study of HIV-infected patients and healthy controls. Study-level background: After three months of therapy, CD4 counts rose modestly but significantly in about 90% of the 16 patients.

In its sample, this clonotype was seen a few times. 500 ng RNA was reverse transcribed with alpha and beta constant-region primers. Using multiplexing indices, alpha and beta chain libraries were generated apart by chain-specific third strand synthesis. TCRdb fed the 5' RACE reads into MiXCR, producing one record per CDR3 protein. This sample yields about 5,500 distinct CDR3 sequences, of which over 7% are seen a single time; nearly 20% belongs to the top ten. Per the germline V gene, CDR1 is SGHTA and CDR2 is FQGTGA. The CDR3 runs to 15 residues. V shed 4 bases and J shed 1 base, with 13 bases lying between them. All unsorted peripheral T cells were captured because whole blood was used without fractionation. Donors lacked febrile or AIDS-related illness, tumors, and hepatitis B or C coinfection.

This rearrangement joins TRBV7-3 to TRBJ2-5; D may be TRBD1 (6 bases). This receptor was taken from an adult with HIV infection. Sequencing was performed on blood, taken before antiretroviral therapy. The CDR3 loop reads CASSSTGAFQETQYF. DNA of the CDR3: TGTGCCAGCAGCTCGACAGGCGCCTTCCAAGAGACCCAGTACTTC.